This TCR beta chain is drawn from a study of T cell responses to AZD1222 COVID-19 vaccine (dated by TCRdb to the early 2020s). With regard to the full study: AZD1222 recipients given second doses at about 4 weeks or at about 12 weeks were pooled, since spike-specific TCR depth and breadth were not found to differ between the two schedules. A total of more than 230 trial participants underwent TCR sequencing, of whom around 210 had received two doses of AZD1222 and about 25 had received two doses of the MenACWY control vaccine. Trial participants were enrolled by age into subgroups of 18-55, 56-69 and 70-plus years, and roughly 160, 29 and 62 TCR-sequenced participants, respectively, were included in these subgroups.

Trimming takes 3 bases from V and 5 bases from J, and the germline ends sit 14 bases apart. From its cysteine to its phenylalanine, the CDR3 spans 14 amino acids. CDR3 DNA is the only sequence kept; it has 42 bases, read in frame from the first base. CDR1 is given as SGHDT and CDR2 as YYEEEE, both from the germline V gene. Overall study results and their limits: Conclusions about previously exposed vaccinees are limited because only five to seven AZD1222 recipients were SARS-CoV-2 seropositive at baseline. Most participants were white British and females outnumbered males, and the authors suggested that clonal diversity may have been underestimated. Because no day 14 peak-response samples were available, the repertoires could be characterized only after the peak T cell response. After two AZD1222 doses, both the breadth and the depth of spike-specific TCRs were significantly higher than at day 0 and than in MenACWY recipients. The whole spike protein was spanned by vaccine-associated CD4 TCRs, and dominant responses were seen in regions 160-218 and 743-854. Reportedly, almost half of the unique spike-specific TCRs recognized epitopes lying outside the regions that are mutated in the B.1.351 and B.1.1.7 variants. In the small 56-69-year group, the increase in depth fell short of significance, most likely because of low power.

The intended sense of this specimen's time point label: baseline before first vaccination. Vaccinee samples were obtained from the UK trials COV001 and COV002, which included a single-blind randomized controlled phase 2/3 trial of AZD1222 (ChAdOx1 nCoV-19) in healthy adults. Trial participant PBMC samples were collected at day 0 and day 28 after the second dose for TCRbeta chain sequencing. To note about this clone: This receptor's antigen is unknown. No qualities accompany the bases; no much larger clone lies one base away.

The CDR3 regions of human TCRbeta chains were analyzed by immunosequencing. On the study's bioinformatics: Repertoire TCRs were checked for matches against a reference library of SARS-CoV-2-specific TCRs that had been generated using the MIRA antigen-specificity platform. Breadth was defined as the fraction of unique TCRs that were SARS-CoV-2-associated, and depth was defined as the fraction of total T cells that were SARS-CoV-2-associated. Each spike-specific TCR was assigned to its reactive spike region and to a CD4 or CD8 class using the MIRA data. Log10-transformed breadth and depth values were compared by one-way ANOVA with Sidak's multiple comparisons tests. Here the immuneACCESS table is served through TCRdb, limited to in-frame sequences with V and J called. Missing clones are a known gap in these copies; in checked studies unresolved V genes cover under half, and the rest lacks a known reason. The V and J calls and clone size are taken from that table; D and trimming were inferred from the DNA. This sample lists 66,000 or so clones; roughly 87% were detected once. The ten largest clones capture roughly a sixth of the sample.

Specimen: peripheral blood, collected on day 0 of AZD1222 vaccination. Recombination joined TRBV5-6 with TRBJ1-2; no D gene can be assigned with confidence. The clonotype comes from an adult in good health. The CDR3 amino acid sequence is: CASSSSRAFYGYTF. DNA sequence: TGTGCCAGCAGCTCGAGCAGAGCTTTTTATGGCTACACCTTC.